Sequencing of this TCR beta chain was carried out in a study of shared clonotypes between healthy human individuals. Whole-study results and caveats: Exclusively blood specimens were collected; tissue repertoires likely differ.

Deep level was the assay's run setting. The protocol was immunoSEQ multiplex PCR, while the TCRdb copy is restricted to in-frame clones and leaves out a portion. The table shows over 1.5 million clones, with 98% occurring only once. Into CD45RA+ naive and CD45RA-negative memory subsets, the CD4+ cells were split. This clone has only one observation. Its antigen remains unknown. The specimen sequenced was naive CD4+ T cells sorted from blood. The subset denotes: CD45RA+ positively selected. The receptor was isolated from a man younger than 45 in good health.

CDR3 loop: CASSTGDNSYEQYF. For the CDR3, the DNA is TGTGCCAGCAGTACAGGGGACAACTCCTACGAGCAGTACTTC. The chain recombines TRBV7-6 with TRBJ2-7, with 7 bases identical to TRBD1. There are 14 residues in the CDR3. CDR1 is SGHVS, CDR2 FNYEAQ, per germline. The J segment lost 0 bases and the V segment lost 6 bases, leaving 5 bases of the junction unmatched.